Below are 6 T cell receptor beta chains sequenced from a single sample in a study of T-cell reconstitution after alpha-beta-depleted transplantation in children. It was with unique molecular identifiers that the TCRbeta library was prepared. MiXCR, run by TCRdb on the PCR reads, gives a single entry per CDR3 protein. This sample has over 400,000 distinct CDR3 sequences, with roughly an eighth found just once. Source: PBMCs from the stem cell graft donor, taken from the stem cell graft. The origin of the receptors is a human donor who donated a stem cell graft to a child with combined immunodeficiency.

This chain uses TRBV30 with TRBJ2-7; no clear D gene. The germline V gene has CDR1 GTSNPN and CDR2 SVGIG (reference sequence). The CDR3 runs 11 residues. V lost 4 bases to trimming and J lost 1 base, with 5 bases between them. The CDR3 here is CAWTESYEQYF. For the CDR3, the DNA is TGTGCCTGGACGGAATCCTACGAGCAGTACTTC.

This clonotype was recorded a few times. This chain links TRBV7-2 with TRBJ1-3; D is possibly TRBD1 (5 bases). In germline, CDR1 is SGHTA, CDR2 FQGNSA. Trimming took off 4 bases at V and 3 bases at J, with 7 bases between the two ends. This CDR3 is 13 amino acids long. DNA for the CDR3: TGTGCCAGCAGCTGGGGCCTTGGAAACACCATATATTTT. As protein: CASSWGLGNTIYF.

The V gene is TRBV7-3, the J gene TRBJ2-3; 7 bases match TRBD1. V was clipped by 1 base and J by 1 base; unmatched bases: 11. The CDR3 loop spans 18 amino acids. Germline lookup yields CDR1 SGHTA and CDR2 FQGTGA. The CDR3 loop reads CASSLRGGSPRRTDTQYF. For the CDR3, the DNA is TGTGCCAGCAGCTTAAGAGGGGGCAGCCCGAGGCGCACAGATACGCAGTATTTT.

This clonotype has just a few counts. The CDR3 DNA reads as TGCAGTGCTGGGACAGGGGTGAATCAGCCCCAGCATTTT. Amino acid sequence: CSAGTGVNQPQHF. This rearrangement joins TRBV20-1 to TRBJ1-5; TRBD1 aligns across 10 bases. With 5 bases clipped from V and 4 bases from J, the junction kept 2 bases outside the gene matches. The length of the CDR3 is 13 residues. Germline CDR1 reads DFQATT; CDR2 reads SNEGSKA (reference sequence).

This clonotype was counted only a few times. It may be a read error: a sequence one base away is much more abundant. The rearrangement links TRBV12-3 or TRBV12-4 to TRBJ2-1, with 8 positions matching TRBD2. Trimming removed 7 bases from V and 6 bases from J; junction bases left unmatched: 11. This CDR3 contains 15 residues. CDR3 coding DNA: TGTGCCAGCATCGGGGTAGCGGGGTACTGCAATGAGCAGTTCTTC. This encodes CASIGVAGYCNEQFF.

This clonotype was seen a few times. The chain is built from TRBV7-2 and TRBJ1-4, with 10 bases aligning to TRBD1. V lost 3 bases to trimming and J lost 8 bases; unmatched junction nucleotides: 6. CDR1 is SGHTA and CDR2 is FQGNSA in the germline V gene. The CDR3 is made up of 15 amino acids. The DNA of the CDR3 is TGTGCCAGCAGCTTCGGGACAGGGGAAATCGAAAAACTGTTTTTT. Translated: CASSFGTGEIEKLFF.